These 30 T cell receptor beta chains originate from one sample sequenced in a study of PD-1 blockade in classical Hodgkin lymphoma. The data were produced by immunoSEQ multiplex PCR, yet TCRdb's version contains in-frame clones alone and is incomplete. The sample holds around 92,000 clones; about 83% are singletons and the top ten take 15% to 20%. Time point meaning: cycle 4 day 1 (C4D1), after about 6 weeks of nivolumab. Relapses following autologous stem cell transplantation were seen in all patients, with brentuximab vedotin exposure varying. This sample comprised peripheral blood mononuclear cells (PBMCs), obtained before the fourth cycle of nivolumab. All receptors derive from a human donor with classical Hodgkin lymphoma.

The chain joins TRBV10-3 to TRBJ2-1; maybe TRBD1 (6 bases). Trimming took off 6 bases at V and 9 bases at J, with 36 bases between the two ends. CDR1 and CDR2 (germline): ENHRY, SYGVKD. The CDR3 is 20 residues long. The CDR3 nucleotides read TGTGCCATCAGCGGCTCTCTTTCAAGTAGTCGGGACACCACTGTAAGTGAGCAGTTCTTC. Amino acids: CAISGSLSSSRDTTVSEQFF.

V usage is TRBV27 and J usage is TRBJ2-7; D is perhaps TRBD2 (6 bases). The CDR3 spans 13 residues. V lost 6 bases to trimming and J lost 5 bases, with 14 bases between them. CDR1 and CDR2 (germline): MNHEY, SMNVEV (reference sequence). The CDR3 DNA sequence: TGTGCCAGCAGGTCGTCCGGGGGTAACGAGCAGTACTTC. Amino acid sequence: CASRSSGGNEQYF.

The gene calls are TRBV28 and TRBJ2-7; D is unresolved. The germline gives CDR1 MDHEN, CDR2 SYDVKM. V lost 5 bases and J lost 7, with 9 bases in between. This CDR3 has 11 amino acids. DNA for the CDR3: TGTGCCAGCAGTCTCATGGAAGAGCAGTACTTC. It specifies CASSLMEEQYF.

The chain recombines TRBV5-6 with TRBJ1-2; 7 nucleotides align to TRBD1. The V gene end was trimmed by 4 bases and the J gene end by 2 bases; junction bases not matched to a gene: 5. The germline V gene has CDR1 SGHDT and CDR2 YYEEEE. This CDR3 has 14 amino acids. This CDR3 reads CASSPDRANYGYTF. CDR3 in DNA: TGTGCCAGCAGCCCCGACAGGGCAAACTATGGCTACACCTTC.

This chain uses TRBV14 with TRBJ2-1; TRBD2 might be the D (5 bases). CDR3 length equals 12 residues. Germline CDR1 SGHDN, CDR2 FVKESK. V dropped 3 bases and J dropped 8 bases, with 8 bases sitting between them. The CDR3 here is CASSQEEDEQFF. CDR3 sequence (DNA): TGTGCCAGCAGCCAGGAGGAGGATGAGCAGTTCTTC.

This clone was seen only once. This chain links TRBV25-1 with TRBJ2-7, with 8 nucleotides matching TRBD2. The length of the CDR3 is 18 residues. Unmatched junction bases numbered 20, after V lost 4 bases and J lost 6 bases. Germline V lookup: CDR1 MGHDK, CDR2 SYGVNS. The CDR3 DNA reads as TGTGCCAGCAGTGTTAGGCTAGCGGGCGTCTCGGGTTCCGGCGAGCAGTACTTC. This codes for CASSVRLAGVSGSGEQYF.

Notes on this clone: This CDR3 is also generated by other DNA sequences in the sample. V is TRBV5-1 and J is TRBJ2-2, with 7 bases fitting TRBD1. V shed 1 base, J shed 1 base, and the junction held 1 base outside the gene matches. Germline V CDR1 and CDR2: SGHRS, YFSETQ. This CDR3 has 15 residues. CDR3 sequence (DNA): TGCGCCAGCAGCTTGAGGGACAGGAACACCGGGGAGCTGTTTTTT. Translating it yields CASSLRDRNTGELFF.

In this sample, this clone turned up a few times. The V and J genes are TRBV30 and TRBJ2-5; 11 positions agree with TRBD2. The CDR3 loop spans 16 amino acids. Looked up from germline, CDR1 is GTSNPN and CDR2 is SVGIG (reference sequence). V gave up 1 base and J gave up 5 bases; unmatched junction bases: 9. CDR3: CAWSGLAGGGVETQYF. The CDR3 DNA follows: TGTGCCTGGAGTGGTCTAGCGGGAGGAGGAGTGGAGACCCAGTACTTC.

The chain combines TRBV2 with TRBJ2-2; weak D call: TRBD2 (6 bases). The CDR3 has 15 residues. V was shortened by 4 bases and J by 5 bases, with 14 bases between the two germline ends. Germline values: CDR1 SNHLY, CDR2 FYNNEI. The CDR3 DNA follows: TGTGCCAGCAGTGGAAGACTAGGGGAGACCGGGGAGCTGTTTTTT. This translates into CASSGRLGETGELFF.

The chain combines TRBV10-3 with TRBJ1-5; the D is unclear. The CDR3 loop spans 13 amino acids. Germline V gene lookup returns CDR1 ENHRY and CDR2 SYGVKD. V gave up 4 bases and J gave up 0 bases, with 4 bases separating them. CDR3 DNA: TGTGCCATCAGTGGACTTAGCAATCAGCCCCAGCATTTT. Encoded protein: CAISGLSNQPQHF.

This sequence joins TRBV2 and TRBJ2-2; 8 bases agree with TRBD1. The germline V gene encodes CDR1 SNHLY and CDR2 FYNNEI. This CDR3 contains 15 residues. The trim removed 3 bases at V and 6 bases at J, leaving 6 bases unmatched. CDR3 coding DNA: TGTGCCAGCAGTGACGACAGGGGTGGGGCCGGGGAGCTGTTTTTT. Its protein is CASSDDRGGAGELFF.

The rearrangement links TRBV6-1 to TRBJ2-2; 10 bases align to TRBD1. The length of the CDR3 is 15 residues. Unmatched junction bases numbered 7, after V lost 6 bases and J lost 6 bases. Germline V gives CDR1 MNHNS, CDR2 SASEGT. The CDR3, as DNA: TGTGCCAGCAGATACGACAGGGGGCTGTCCGGGGAGCTGTTTTTT. Translated: CASRYDRGLSGELFF.

The chain recombines TRBV10-3 with TRBJ2-2, with 7 bases fitting TRBD1. J gave up 1 base and V 4 bases, and 0 bases lay outside the gene matches. This CDR3 has 14 residues. CDR1 and CDR2 from the germline V gene are ENHRY and SYGVKD. CDR3 region: CAISGTGNTGELFF. The CDR3 region has the DNA TGTGCCATCAGTGGGACAGGGAACACCGGGGAGCTGTTTTTT.

The CDR3 spells CASSMRGFTEAFF. Here the CDR3 DNA reads TGTGCCAGTAGTATGCGGGGGTTCACTGAAGCTTTCTTT. The chain recombines TRBV19 with TRBJ1-1; perhaps TRBD1 as D (5 bases). This CDR3 spans 13 amino acids. V shed 3 bases and J shed 4 bases, with 9 bases lying between them. Germline V gene lookup returns CDR1 LNHDA and CDR2 SQIVND (reference sequence).

V is TRBV10-3 and J is TRBJ2-1; D call uncertain. The CDR3 totals 13 residues. Deletions cut 4 bases from V and 5 bases from J, with 9 bases between. Germline CDR1 and CDR2: ENHRY and SYGVKD. This CDR3 reads CAISVNYDNEQFF. Written as DNA, the CDR3 is TGTGCCATCAGTGTCAACTACGACAATGAGCAGTTCTTC.

This clone occurred a few times. V and J are TRBV2 and TRBJ1-5, with D unclear. V lost 8 bases and J 5 bases, leaving 7 bases between the germline ends. Germline values: CDR1 SNHLY, CDR2 FYNNEI. The CDR3 covers 11 residues. This chain's CDR3 is CASGQDQPQHF. CDR3 nucleotides: TGTGCCAGCGGGCAAGATCAGCCCCAGCATTTT.

The rearrangement uses TRBV29-1 and TRBJ2-2; TRBD2 agrees at 10 bases. CDR3 length equals 13 residues. With 7 bases clipped from V and 7 bases from J, the junction kept 6 bases outside the gene matches. The germline CDR1 and CDR2 sequences are SQVTM and ANQGSEA. CDR3 bases: TGCAGCGGGCTAGCGGGAGTAGTCGGGGAGCTGTTTTTT. Translation gives CSGLAGVVGELFF.

The chain combines TRBV7-2 with TRBJ2-5; possibly TRBD2 for D (6 bases). The CDR3 sequence is 15 residues long. From germline, CDR1 is SGHTA and CDR2 FQGNSA. V dropped 6 bases and J dropped 4 bases, with 18 bases sitting between them. The CDR3 coding sequence is TGTGCCAGCAGTCCCAGGATCCGGGAGATAGAGACCCAGTACTTC. Encoded protein: CASSPRIREIETQYF.

In its sample, this clone was seen a few times. In nucleotides, the CDR3 is TGTGCCAGCAGTGAAGGGCCGACGGTCTATGGCTACACCTTC. Translation gives CASSEGPTVYGYTF. The V call is TRBV6-1, the J call TRBJ1-2; no reliable D call. V lost 1 base and J lost 4, with 10 bases in between. The CDR3 length is 14 residues. CDR1 MNHNS and CDR2 SASEGT come from the germline V gene.

This clone came up a few times. This chain connects TRBV28 to TRBJ1-1; D is unresolved. The CDR3 is 12 amino acids. Germline V gene data show CDR1 as MDHEN and CDR2 as SYDVKM. Trimming took off 11 bases at V and 1 base at J, with 11 bases between the two ends. Here the CDR3 reads CAARAANTEAFF. CDR3 bases: TGTGCCGCGAGGGCGGCGAACACTGAAGCTTTCTTT.

This chain connects TRBV9 to TRBJ2-7, with a possible D match to TRBD1 (6 bases). Trimming removed 3 bases at V and 3 bases at J, with 10 bases between. The CDR3 consists of 13 residues. Looked up from germline, CDR1 is SGDLS and CDR2 is YYNGEE. The CDR3 reads CASSARDNYEQYF. The CDR3 bases are TGTGCCAGCAGCGCTCGGGACAACTACGAGCAGTACTTC.

The chain carries TRBV5-1 and TRBJ2-7; D assignment may be TRBD1 or TRBD2 (7 bases each). Germline V gives CDR1 SGHRS, CDR2 YFSETQ. V dropped 0 bases and J dropped 2 bases, with 15 bases sitting between them. This CDR3 is built from 16 residues. The CDR3: CASSLEGASGTYEQYF. CDR3 coding DNA: TGCGCCAGCAGCTTGGAGGGGGCTAGCGGTACCTACGAGCAGTACTTC.

This clone was detected once. V gene TRBV6-1 combines with J gene TRBJ2-3; D is uncertain. The germline V and J ends were trimmed by 0 bases and 0 bases, with 10 bases remaining between them. CDR1 and CDR2 (germline): MNHNS, SASEGT. The CDR3 consists of 16 residues. Here the CDR3 DNA reads TGTGCCAGCAGTGAAGCGACGGCCGTCAGCACAGATACGCAGTATTTT. Translated, it gives CASSEATAVSTDTQYF.

The chain links TRBV27 to TRBJ1-1; TRBD1 matches 8 bases. The CDR3 is 14 residues long. V lost 5 bases and J lost 9; bases outside the gene matches: 11. CDR1 and CDR2 from the germline V gene are MNHEY and SMNVEV (reference sequence). As DNA, the CDR3 is TGTGCCAGCAGTCCCACCCGGACAGGGCGGAAAGCTTTCTTT. Translated, it gives CASSPTRTGRKAFF.

In regard to this clone: Germline is not matched at one junction end, which may reflect a read error. This sequence joins TRBV10-3 and TRBJ2-4; D is unclear. CDR1 and CDR2 from the germline V gene are ENHRY and SYGVKD. The CDR3 extends over 13 amino acids. In DNA, the CDR3 is TGTGCCATCAGTGAGGGACCAGGCGGCATCCCCCACTTC. This codes for CAISEGPGGIPHF.

The chain has TRBV9 and TRBJ2-2, with D possibly being TRBD2 (6 bases). CDR1 and CDR2 (germline): SGDLS, YYNGEE. V dropped 7 bases and J dropped 0 bases, with 19 bases sitting between them. CDR3 length: 17 amino acids. Here the CDR3 reads CASHKYGTPANTGELFF. The DNA for the CDR3 is TGTGCCAGCCACAAATACGGGACTCCGGCGAACACCGGGGAGCTGTTTTTT.

V is TRBV4-1 and J is TRBJ2-5; D remains ambiguous. The CDR3 loop spans 14 amino acids. The germline V gene encodes CDR1 MGHRA and CDR2 YSYEKL. Between the trimmed V and J ends, which lost 0 bases and 0 bases, there was a span of 5 bases. CDR3 amino acids: CASSQEWNQETQYF. In nucleotides, the CDR3 is TGCGCCAGCAGCCAAGAGTGGAACCAAGAGACCCAGTACTTC.

The rearrangement links TRBV16 to TRBJ1-3; D is possibly TRBD1 (5 bases). The V gene lost 4 bases and the J gene lost 2 bases, with 9 bases spanning the gap. The CDR3 is 14 amino acids. The V gene's germline CDR1 is KGHSY and CDR2 FQNENV. Here the CDR3 DNA reads TGTGCCAGCAGCCGGGGACGAACTGGAAACACCATATATTTT. It translates to CASSRGRTGNTIYF.

Within the sample, this clone is medium-sized. V and J are TRBV9 and TRBJ1-1; D remains ambiguous. Germline CDR1 and CDR2: SGDLS and YYNGEE. The CDR3 extends over 13 amino acids. Trimming removed 4 bases at V and 2 bases at J, with 9 bases between. The CDR3 reads CASSTGLNTEAFF. DNA for the CDR3: TGTGCCAGCAGCACGGGTCTTAACACTGAAGCTTTCTTT.

V gene TRBV28 combines with J gene TRBJ2-7, with no clear D. V lost 5 bases and J lost 7, with 9 bases in between. The CDR3 loop spans 11 amino acids. Germline CDR1 is MDHEN and CDR2 is SYDVKM. The DNA for the CDR3 is TGTGCCAGCAGTCCCGCCGCTGAGCAGTACTTC. It yields the protein CASSPAAEQYF.